This TCR beta chain derives from a study of blood T cell repertoires in COVID-19. At the level of the study: Whether acute or convalescent, the COVID-19 samples came from the United States, Italy and Spain. PBMCs, B-cell-depleted T cells, or T cells were the source of the cDNA or gDNA that made up the material.

Original data processing: Cell counts per sample came from amplifying reference gene primers. Sequenced by immunoSEQ multiplex PCR; TCRdb stores in-frame clones only, minus some. Clonal size and the V and J genes are those of that table, whereas D and trimming came from the DNA. The data show 200,000 to 300,000 clones, more than 65% seen once. V lost 1 base to trimming and J lost 4 bases, with 12 bases between them. CDR1 and CDR2 (germline): MGHRA, YSYEKL. CDR3 length: 15 amino acids. This chain joins TRBV4-1 and TRBJ2-3; D is unresolved. The sample comprised peripheral blood. This clonotype originated in a man aged 40-55 years who had recovered from COVID-19. Here the CDR3 reads CASSQVALNADTQYF. For the CDR3, the DNA is TGCGCCAGCAGCCAAGTTGCACTGAACGCAGATACGCAGTATTTT.